The 10 T cell receptor beta chains listed next were all sequenced from one sample in a study of cytotoxic CD8 clonotypes in ibrutinib-treated CLL. The assay was immunoSEQ multiplex PCR, and TCRdb's table has in-frame clones only and misses some. This table has tens of thousands of clones, over 80% appearing once. Sequencing was performed on PBMCs, taken after 24 months of ibrutinib treatment. The source is a human donor with chronic lymphocytic leukemia.

The rearrangement joins TRBV5-4 to TRBJ2-7; D is perhaps TRBD1 (5 bases). This CDR3 contains 14 residues. Trimming took off 0 bases at V and 1 base at J, with 8 bases between the two ends. Germline loops: CDR1 SGHNT, CDR2 YYREEE (reference sequence). Here the CDR3 DNA reads TGTGCCAGCAGCTTGGTCAGGGATTCCTACGAGCAGTACTTC. Translating it yields CASSLVRDSYEQYF.

The chain combines TRBV19 with TRBJ2-1; 7 bases line up with TRBD2. J was trimmed by 8 bases and V by 5 bases; bases with no gene match: 6. Germline V lookup: CDR1 LNHDA, CDR2 SQIVND (reference sequence). The CDR3 loop spans 13 amino acids. This CDR3 reads CASSFGRRDEQFF. The CDR3 DNA is TGTGCCAGTAGTTTCGGGAGGAGGGATGAGCAGTTCTTC.

This clone was counted a few times. The chain is built from TRBV11-2 and TRBJ1-1; D might be TRBD1 (6 bases). V shed 2 bases and J shed 0 bases, with 10 bases lying between them. Germline CDR1 is SGHAT and CDR2 is FQNNGV. The CDR3 is 15 residues long. This chain's CDR3 is CASSLLQGMNTEAFF. CDR3 DNA sequence: TGTGCCAGCAGCTTATTACAGGGCATGAACACTGAAGCTTTCTTT.

The V and J genes are TRBV5-6 and TRBJ2-3; the match to TRBD2 covers 9 bases. V was pared by 5 bases and J by 7 bases, with 11 bases of the junction left unmatched. Per the germline V gene, CDR1 is SGHDT and CDR2 is YYEEEE. The CDR3 consists of 15 residues. The DNA of the CDR3 is TGTGCCAGCAGGTCACCTAGCGGGGATGGCCATACGCAGTATTTT. Amino acids: CASRSPSGDGHTQYF.

The chain uses TRBV5-5 and TRBJ2-7, with D perhaps being TRBD1 or TRBD2 (5 bases each). V was clipped by 2 bases and J by 0 bases, with 12 bases between them. Germline loops: CDR1 SGHKS, CDR2 YYEKEE (reference sequence). The CDR3 has 15 amino acids. CDR3 nucleotides: TGTGCCAGCAGCTTCGTCGGGACGGTCTCCTACGAGCAGTACTTC. Protein product: CASSFVGTVSYEQYF.

This chain uses TRBV5-1 with TRBJ2-2, with 7 bases fitting TRBD1. Unmatched junction bases numbered 6, after V lost 3 bases and J lost 7 bases. CDR1 is SGHRS, CDR2 YFSETQ, per germline. The CDR3 is made up of 14 amino acids. Here the CDR3 DNA reads TGCGCCAGCAGCTCCACAGGGGTGGACGGGGAGCTGTTTTTT. Its translation is CASSSTGVDGELFF. Filled out from reference TRBV5-1 and TRBJ2-2, the complete variable domain reads KAGVTQTPRYLIKTRGQQVTLSCSPISGHRSVSWYQQTPGQGLQFLFEYFSETQRNKGNFPGRFSGRQFSNSRSEMNVSTLELGDSALYLCASSSTGVDGELFFGEGSRLTVL.

V is TRBV6-5 and J is TRBJ1-5; no clear D gene. Germline V gene lookup returns CDR1 MNHEY and CDR2 SVGAGI. With 4 bases removed from V and 3 bases from J, the gap between germline ends came to 13 bases. CDR3 length: 15 residues. The chain's CDR3 is CASSSDRHFNQPQHF. The CDR3 nucleotides are TGTGCCAGCAGTTCAGACCGACACTTCAATCAGCCCCAGCATTTT.

This clone was counted only a few times. The chain links TRBV12-5 to TRBJ1-3; D remains unclear. The V end lost 7 bases, the J end lost 0 bases, and 7 bases lay between the germline ends. Germline CDR1 is LGHNT and CDR2 is FRNRAP. The CDR3 extends over 13 amino acids. The CDR3 loop is CASAGPSGNTIYF. The CDR3 DNA follows: TGTGCTAGTGCAGGACCCTCTGGAAACACCATATATTTT.

V usage is TRBV19 and J usage is TRBJ2-1; no definite D call. This CDR3 contains 14 residues. The V and J ends lost 6 bases and 3 bases respectively, with 12 bases between them. The germline CDR1 and CDR2 sequences are LNHDA and SQIVND (reference sequence). CDR3 DNA: TGTGCCAGTAGGGGGTCTAACTACTACAATGAGCAGTTCTTC. Translation: CASRGSNYYNEQFF. Together with reference TRBV19 and TRBJ2-1, the CDR3 gives the full variable domain: DGGITQSPKYLFRKEGQNVTLSCEQNLNHDAMYWYRQDPGQGLRLIYYSQIVNDFQKGDIAEGYSVSREKKESFPLTVTSAQKNPTAFYLCASRGSNYYNEQFFGPGTRLTVL.

The chain employs TRBV6-6 and TRBJ2-7; 7 bases line up with TRBD1. Germline trimming cut 2 bases from V and 2 bases from J; bases unmatched to any gene: 6. CDR3 length: 15 residues. The germline gives CDR1 MNHNY, CDR2 SVGAGI (reference sequence). CDR3 region: CASSYTPGQTYEQYF. CDR3 nucleotides: TGTGCCAGCAGTTACACACCGGGACAGACCTACGAGCAGTACTTC.